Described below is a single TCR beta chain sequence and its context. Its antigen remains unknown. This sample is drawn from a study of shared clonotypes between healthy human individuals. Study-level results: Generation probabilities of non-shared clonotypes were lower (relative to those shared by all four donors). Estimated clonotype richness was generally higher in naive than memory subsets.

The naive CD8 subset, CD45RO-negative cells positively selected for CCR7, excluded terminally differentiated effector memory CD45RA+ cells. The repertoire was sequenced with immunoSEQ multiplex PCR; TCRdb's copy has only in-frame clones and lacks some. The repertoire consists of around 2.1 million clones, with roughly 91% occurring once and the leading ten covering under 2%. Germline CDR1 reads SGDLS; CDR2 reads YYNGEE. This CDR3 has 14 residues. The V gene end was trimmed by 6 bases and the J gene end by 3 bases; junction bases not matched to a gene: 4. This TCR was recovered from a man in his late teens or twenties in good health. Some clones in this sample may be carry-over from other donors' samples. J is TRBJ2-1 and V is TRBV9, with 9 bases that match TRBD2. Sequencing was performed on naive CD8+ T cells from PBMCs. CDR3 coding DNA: TGTGCCAGCAACCTAGCGGGGCGCTACAATGAGCAGTTCTTC. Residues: CASNLAGRYNEQFF. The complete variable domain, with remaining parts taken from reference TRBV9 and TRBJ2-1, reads DSGVTQTPKHLITATGQRVTLRCSPRSGDLSVYWYQQSLDQGLQFLIQYYNGEERAKGNILERFSAQQFPDLHSELNLSSLELGDSALYFCASNLAGRYNEQFFGPGTRLTVL.